In this sample, the clone carrying this T cell receptor beta chain turned up once. The data belong to a study of chemoradiotherapy in HPV16-positive cancers. The table came from immunoSEQ multiplex PCR; TCRdb's copy has only in-frame clones and leaves some out. The profile covers 9,500 to 12,000 clones, with approximately 89% appearing a single time and approximately 1.7% taken by the ten largest. V was clipped by 6 bases and J by 2 bases; unmatched bases: 11. Germline-derived CDR1 and CDR2 are MNHEY and SMNVEV (reference sequence). The length of the CDR3 is 17 residues. The rearrangement links TRBV27 to TRBJ2-7, with 12 nucleotides matching TRBD2. Source: blood, taken from a patient who underwent chemoradiotherapy. This clonotype originated in a human donor with HPV-associated anogenital cancer. The chain's CDR3 is CASRRRATSGGPYEQYF. The DNA for the CDR3 is TGTGCCAGCAGGCGAAGGGCTACTAGCGGGGGGCCCTACGAGCAGTACTTC.